The clone carrying this T cell receptor beta chain showed up just a few times. Antigen unknown. A universal primer site and UMIs were added as TCR cDNA was made by 5'RACE template switching. From the 5' RACE reads, TCRdb called clonotypes with MiXCR, one entry per CDR3 protein. This table has approximately 610,000 distinct CDR3 sequences, about a sixth appearing once. The CDR3 spans 15 residues. The trim removed 3 bases at V and 6 bases at J, leaving 5 bases unmatched. Germline CDR1 ENHRY, CDR2 SYGVKD. The record originates from a study of T cells after yellow fever vaccination. Study-wide findings and caveats: Clones from primary vaccination mostly reappeared after the booster (approximately 96% CD4, approximately 86% CD8).

The sequence derives from a man aged 18-30 years who received the YFV17D yellow fever vaccine. The rearrangement links TRBV10-3 to TRBJ1-6, with TRBD1 identical over 7 bases. The starting material was PBMCs, obtained about 5 days after the first yellow fever vaccination. In DNA form, the CDR3 reads TGTGCCATCAGTGACTACAGGGGCGGTAATTCACCCCTCCACTTT. It translates to CAISDYRGGNSPLHF.